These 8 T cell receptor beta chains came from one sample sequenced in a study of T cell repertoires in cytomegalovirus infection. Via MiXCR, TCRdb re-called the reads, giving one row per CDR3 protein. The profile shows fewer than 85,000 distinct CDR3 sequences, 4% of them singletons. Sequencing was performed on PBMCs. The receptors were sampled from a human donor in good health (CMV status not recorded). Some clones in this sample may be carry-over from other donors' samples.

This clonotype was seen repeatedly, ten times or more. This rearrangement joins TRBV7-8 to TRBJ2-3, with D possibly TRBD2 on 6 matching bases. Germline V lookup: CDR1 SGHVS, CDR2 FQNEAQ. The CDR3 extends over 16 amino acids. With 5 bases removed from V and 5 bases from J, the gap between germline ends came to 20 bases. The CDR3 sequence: CASSPAGAAGRDTQYF. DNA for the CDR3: TGTGCCAGCAGCCCGGCCGGTGCGGCGGGAAGAGATACGCAGTATTTT. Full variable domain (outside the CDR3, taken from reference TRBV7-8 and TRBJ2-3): GAGVSQSPRYKVAKRGQDVALRCDPISGHVSLFWYQQALGQGPEFLTYFQNEAQLDKSGLPSDRFFAERPEGSVSTLKIQRTQQEDSAVYLCASSPAGAAGRDTQYFGPGTRLTVL.

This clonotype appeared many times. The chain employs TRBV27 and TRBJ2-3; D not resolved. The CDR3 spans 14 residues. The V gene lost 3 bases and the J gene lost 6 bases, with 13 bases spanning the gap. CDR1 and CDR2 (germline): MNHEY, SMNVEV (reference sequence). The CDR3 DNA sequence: TGTGCCAGCAGTTTCGGACGGATGATCGATACGCAGTATTTT. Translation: CASSFGRMIDTQYF.

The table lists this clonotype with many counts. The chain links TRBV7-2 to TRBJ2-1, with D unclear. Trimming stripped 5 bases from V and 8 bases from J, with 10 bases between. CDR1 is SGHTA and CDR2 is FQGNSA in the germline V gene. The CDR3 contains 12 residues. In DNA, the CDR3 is TGTGCCAGCAGCAAACCATTGGATGAGCAGTTCTTC. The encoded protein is CASSKPLDEQFF.

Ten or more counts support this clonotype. The CDR3 DNA reads as TGTGCCAGCAGCTTTACAGGAACTAGCACAGATACGCAGTATTTT. Its translation: CASSFTGTSTDTQYF. The V gene is TRBV7-9, the J gene TRBJ2-3, with D tentatively TRBD1 (5 bases). Trimming took off 3 bases at V and 0 bases at J, with 10 bases between the two ends. CDR1 is SEHNR, CDR2 FQNEAQ, per germline (reference sequence). The CDR3 is 15 amino acids.

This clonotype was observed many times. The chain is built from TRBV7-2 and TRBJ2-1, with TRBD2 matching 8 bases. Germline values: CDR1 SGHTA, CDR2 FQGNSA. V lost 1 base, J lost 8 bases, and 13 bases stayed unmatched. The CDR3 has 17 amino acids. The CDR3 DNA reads TGTGCCAGCAGCTTAGAGATCTGGCGGGAGGATCGGGATGAGCAGTTCTTC. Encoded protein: CASSLEIWREDRDEQFF.

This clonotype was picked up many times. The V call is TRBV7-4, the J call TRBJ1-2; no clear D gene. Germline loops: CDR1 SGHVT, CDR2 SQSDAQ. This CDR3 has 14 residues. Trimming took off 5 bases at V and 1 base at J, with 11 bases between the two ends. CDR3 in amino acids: CASSREGYNYGYTF. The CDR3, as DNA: TGTGCCAGCAGCCGAGAGGGATATAACTATGGCTACACCTTC.

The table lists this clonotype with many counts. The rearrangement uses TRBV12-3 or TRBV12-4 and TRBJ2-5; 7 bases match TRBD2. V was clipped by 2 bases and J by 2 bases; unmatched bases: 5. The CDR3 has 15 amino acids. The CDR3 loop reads CASSLRGSEQETQYF. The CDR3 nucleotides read TGTGCCAGCAGTTTACGCGGGAGTGAACAAGAGACCCAGTACTTC.

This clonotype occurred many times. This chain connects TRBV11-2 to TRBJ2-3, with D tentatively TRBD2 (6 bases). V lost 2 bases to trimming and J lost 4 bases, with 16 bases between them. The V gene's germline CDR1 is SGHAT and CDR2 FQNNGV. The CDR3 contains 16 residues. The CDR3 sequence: CASSLNGGTGPDTQYF. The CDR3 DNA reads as TGTGCCAGCAGCTTAAATGGCGGGACGGGCCCAGATACGCAGTATTTT. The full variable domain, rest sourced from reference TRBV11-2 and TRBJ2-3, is EAGVAQSPRYKIIEKRQSVAFWCNPISGHATLYWYQQILGQGPKLLIQFQNNGVVDDSQLPKDRFSAERLKGVDSTLKIQPAKLEDSAVYLCASSLNGGTGPDTQYFGPGTRLTVL.